This paragraph covers one T cell receptor (beta chain) sequence. This clone's antigen is unknown. Qualities for individual bases were not recorded, and no much larger clone is one base off. TCRbeta CDR3 regions were amplified from genomic DNA by means of the immunoSEQ Assay, a bias-controlled multiplex PCR. Per the authors' processing: Nucleated cell counts per sample were estimated from amplification of reference gene primers within the assay. To quantify the absolute abundance of each unique TCRbeta CDR3 rearrangement, sequence reads were collapsed and filtered. For each sample, productive Simpson clonality was calculated as the square root of Simpson's diversity index over productive rearrangements. TCRdb holds this immuneACCESS table with in-frame rearrangements only. Some clones are missing; in checked studies, unresolved V genes explain under half, and the rest has no known cause. V and J calls and clone size come straight from that table; D and trimming were deduced from the DNA. The sample table shows 240,000 or so clones, and roughly 79% are seen once. The ten most abundant clones make up 7.5% of the sample.

This entry comes from a study of blood T cell repertoires in COVID-19 (dated by TCRdb to between 2020 and 2021). Context from the whole study: Collaborator samples came from the United States, Italy and Spain and covered acute and convalescent phases of COVID-19. The dataset comprised deeply sampled blood TCRbeta repertoires from subjects exposed to, actively infected with, or recovered from COVID-19. Samples came from the ongoing ImmuneRACE study (first 160 participants) plus 1,254 subjects from 6 global collaborators. Where available, HLA class I and class II types were taken from metadata supplied by the sample provider and were not determined by assay-based typing. The prospective study material was composed of cDNA or gDNA derived from T cells, B-cell-depleted T cells, or PBMCs. The sample metadata nearly always contained a de-identified subject ID, COVID-19 status, age in years and sex. The repertoires were released in a freely available public database intended as a resource for research on the immune response to SARS-CoV-2.

General conclusions and limits of the study: The quantity of clinical and demographic metadata differed by source and by participant and was supplied without curation.

The CDR1 and CDR2 encoded by the germline V gene (reference sequence) are GTSNPN and SVGIG. Relative to germline, V is missing 5 bases and J is missing 5 bases, with 11 bases of the junction outside any gene match. From its cysteine to its phenylalanine, the CDR3 spans 15 amino acids. CDR3 DNA only is kept here, 45 bases in frame from base 1. At one collaborating source in Seattle, patients were enrolled during active infection and were followed longitudinally through the course of disease. Each collaborating institution followed its own protocols to collect whole blood in K2EDTA tubes. For TCRbeta analysis, collaborator samples were shipped as frozen whole blood, as isolated PBMCs, or as DNA extracted from either sample type.

The sequenced material came from peripheral blood. The TCR originated in a woman of 80 years or more with COVID-19, enrolled during active disease. Recombination connected TRBV30 to TRBJ2-2, with 7 bases in between that match TRBD1. CDR3 region: CAWSRDSFSTGELFF. The DNA sequence is as follows: TGTGCCTGGTCCCGGGACAGTTTTTCTACCGGGGAGCTGTTTTTT.